The T cell receptor (beta chain) described here comes from a study of blood T cell repertoires in COVID-19. Overall study context: Researchers got acute and convalescent COVID-19 samples from the United States, Italy and Spain. Sources were T cells, B-cell-depleted T cells, or PBMCs; the material itself was cDNA or gDNA.

Trimming shortened V by 5 bases and J by 0 bases, and 8 bases separated the two germline ends. Germline CDR1 and CDR2: SGHAT and FQNNGV. CDR3 size: 13 residues. Ten or more counts support this clone. How the authors handled the data: Reference gene primer amplification yielded estimated nucleated cell counts. Sequencing was performed with immunoSEQ multiplex PCR; in TCRdb, only in-frame clones are kept and a portion is missing. V and J calls and clone size follow that table, whereas D and trimming were derived from the DNA. The repertoire holds around 110,000 clones, with 71% as singletons. The receptor was isolated from a human donor with acute or convalescent COVID-19. The donor label of this sample is uncertain. The rearrangement uses TRBV11-2 and TRBJ2-7; D gene ambiguous. Material for sequencing was peripheral blood. The CDR3 sequence: CASSLGSSYEQYF. The CDR3 DNA is TGTGCCAGCAGCCTTGGTAGCTCCTACGAGCAGTACTTC.